Sequencing of this T cell receptor (beta chain) was carried out in a study of human T cells and chemical hapten exposure. Study as a whole: Upper back patch tests used 0.01% DPC, scored after 6 days. The study, taken as a whole, reports: Donors, who had alopecia, may show an immune response that differs from healthy people's.

Notes on this clonotype: Antigen: not known. One junction end disagrees with the germline gene, perhaps due to a read error.

Germline CDR1 SGHRS, CDR2 YFSETQ. The CDR3 has 15 residues. Individual cDNA molecules (in the library) carried attached unique molecular identifiers. A single record per CDR3 protein comes from TCRdb applying MiXCR to the RACE reads. The data hold some 99,000 distinct CDR3 sequences, with roughly 9% observed a single time. Time point defined: patch test 2, 6 weeks after DPC sensitization. Treatment given: therapeutic diphenylcyclopropenone sensitization with weekly scalp DPC. Someone pulled total RNA out of unfractionated whole blood. The origin of this receptor is a woman aged 40 to 50 with alopecia areata. Some clones in this sample may be carry-over from other donors' samples. The chain joins TRBV5-1 to TRBJ1-1; 9 positions agree with TRBD1. Sample: whole blood, taken in connection with sensitization to the hapten diphenylcyclopropenone (DPC). The CDR3 DNA reads TGCACCAGCAGCTACGGACAGGGGCGGAACACTGAAGCTTTCTTT. Protein product: CTSSYGQGRNTEAFF.